These 3 T cell receptor beta chains came from one sample sequenced in a study of CD8 T cells in Susac syndrome (dated by TCRdb to about 2019). To prepare the library, the immunoSEQ multiplex PCR assay was applied. RNA was extracted using the RNeasy kit, and roughly 0.45 to 1 microgram was reverse transcribed with random hexamers. TCRdb reprocessed the public reads (quality trimming at Q25 with fastp, clone calling with MiXCR) and kept in-frame beta chains. Identical CDR3 protein sequences are pooled into one entry, listed with their most common genes and DNA. The sample has about 300,000 distinct CDR3 sequences on record, roughly nine tenths of them singletons. Together, the top ten hold about 0.07% of the sample. Source material: CD4+ T cells from PBMCs. The receptor set was obtained from a human donor with multiple sclerosis.

V gene TRBV28 combines with J gene TRBJ1-1; maybe TRBD1 (6 bases). This CDR3 spans 14 amino acids. Germline CDR1 reads MDHEN; CDR2 reads SYDVKM. With 5 bases removed from V and 4 bases from J, the gap between germline ends came to 14 bases. The chain's CDR3 is CASSPPGQITEAFF. CDR3 DNA: TGTGCCAGCAGTCCGCCGGGACAAATCACTGAAGCTTTCTTT.

The chain links TRBV20-1 to TRBJ1-1; D uncertain. The V gene lost 7 bases and the J gene lost 10 bases, with 28 bases spanning the gap. Per germline, CDR1 DFQATT and CDR2 SNEGSKA (reference sequence). The length of the CDR3 is 15 residues. The DNA for the CDR3 is TGCAGTGAACCGAACGCACAGCGCGATTCTAGACGAGCTTTCTTT. Translating gives CSEPNAQRDSRRAFF.

The chain couples TRBV7-3 to TRBJ1-1; no reliable D call. CDR3 length: 16 residues. The V end was cut by 0 bases, the J end by 0 bases, with 11 bases between. CDR1 SGHTA and CDR2 FQGTGA come from the germline V gene. CDR3 loop: CASSLTPPGMNTEAFF. Written as DNA, the CDR3 is TGTGCCAGCAGCTTAACCCCGCCAGGTATGAACACTGAAGCTTTCTTT. Using reference TRBV7-3 and TRBJ1-1 for the parts outside the CDR3, the full variable domain is GAGVSQTPSNKVTEKGKYVELRCDPISGHTALYWYRQSLGQGPEFLIYFQGTGAADDSGLPNDRFFAVRPEGSVSTLKIQRTERGDSAVYLCASSLTPPGMNTEAFFGQGTRLTVV.